The source of this TCR beta chain is a study of shared clonotypes between healthy human individuals. A few counts support this clone. Its specificity is unknown. Original analysis: Filtering differed because ImmunoSEQ produced junction-only sequences that carried no quality scores. Only in-frame clones appear in the TCRdb table, and some are missing; sequencing was by immunoSEQ multiplex PCR. V, J and clone size are those of that table, while D and trimming were read from the DNA. Among about 870,000 clones listed, 92% were seen once. Findings and limits, study-wide: Researchers sampled only blood; tissue repertoires likely differ. Sequencing of the sorted subsets was shown by rarefaction to be incomplete despite large depth.

CD45RO negativity and positive selection for CCR7 defined naive CD8 cells, a population that excluded terminally differentiated effector memory CD45RA+ cells. Germline V CDR1 and CDR2: SGHVS, FNYEAQ. The trim removed 4 bases at V and 4 bases at J, leaving 4 bases unmatched. CDR3 size: 15 residues. The source material was naive CD8+ T cells sorted from blood. The chain uses TRBV7-6 and TRBJ2-7; 13 positions agree with TRBD2. The source of this sequence is a young man in good health. The CDR3 sequence: CASSSGLAGPYEQYF. CDR3 nucleotides: TGTGCCAGCAGCTCGGGACTAGCGGGACCGTACGAGCAGTACTTC.